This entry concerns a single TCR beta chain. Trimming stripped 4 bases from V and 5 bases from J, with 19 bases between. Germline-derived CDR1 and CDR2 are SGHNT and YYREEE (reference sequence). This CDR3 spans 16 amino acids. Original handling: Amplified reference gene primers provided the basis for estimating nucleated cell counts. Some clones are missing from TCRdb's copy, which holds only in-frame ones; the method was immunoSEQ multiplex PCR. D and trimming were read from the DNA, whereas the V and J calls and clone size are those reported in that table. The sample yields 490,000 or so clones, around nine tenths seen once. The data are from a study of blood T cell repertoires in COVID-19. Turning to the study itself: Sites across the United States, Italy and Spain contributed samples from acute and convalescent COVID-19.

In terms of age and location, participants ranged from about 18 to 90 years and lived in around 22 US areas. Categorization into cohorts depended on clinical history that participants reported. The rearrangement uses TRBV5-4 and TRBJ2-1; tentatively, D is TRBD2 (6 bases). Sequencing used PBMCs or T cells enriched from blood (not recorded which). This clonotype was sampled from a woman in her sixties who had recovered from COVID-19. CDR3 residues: CASSGGTGLRDNEQFF. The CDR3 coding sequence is TGTGCCAGCAGCGGGGGGACCGGCCTAAGAGACAATGAGCAGTTCTTC.